The TCR beta chain described here comes from a study of T cells in Graves' hyperthyroidism and ophthalmopathy. Ten or more counts support this clonotype. Amplified regions were TCR beta CDR3 sequences from RNA transcripts. When the TCR CDR3 underwent first-round RT-PCR, the HTBI primer set was used. TCRdb called the multiplex PCR reads again in MiXCR, with one record for every CDR3 protein. The sample lists a few hundred thousand distinct CDR3 sequences; around an eighth were seen once. Those patients with uncontrolled infection, other autoimmune disease, pregnancy or lactation were excluded. CDR3 size: 14 residues. V lost 2 bases and J lost 0, with 7 bases in between. The germline CDR1 and CDR2 sequences are SGHRS and YFSETQ.

The sample was blood. The chain employs TRBV5-1 and TRBJ2-3, with no clear D. This sequence originates from a man aged 25-45 years with Graves' hyperthyroidism that later progressed to Graves' ophthalmopathy. For the CDR3, the DNA is TGCGCCAGCAGCTTTTGGGAAAGCACAGATACGCAGTATTTT. Its translation is CASSFWESTDTQYF. Variable domain in full (rest from reference TRBV5-1 and TRBJ2-3): KAGVTQTPRYLIKTRGQQVTLSCSPISGHRSVSWYQQTPGQGLQFLFEYFSETQRNKGNFPGRFSGRQFSNSRSEMNVSTLELGDSALYLCASSFWESTDTQYFGPGTRLTVL.